These 5 T cell receptor beta chains were all obtained from the same sample, sequenced in a study of spatial heterogeneity in lung cancer. Sample time point: sample taken at primary tumor resection. These receptors' antigens are unknown. Points from the study as a whole: Tracking of tumor mutation counts was seen in expanded intratumoral alpha and beta TCR counts.

Each CDR3 protein gets one entry after TCRdb re-called the 5' RACE reads with MiXCR. The sample yields 4,000 to 6,500 distinct CDR3 sequences, 5.5% to 8% seen once. Sequencing used lung tumor tissue, obtained at surgery. The receptors were gathered from a female donor with early-stage non-small cell lung cancer.

This clonotype has a count of ten or more. The library was designed around alpha chains, so this beta chain is a stray read whose abundance carries little weight. The chain uses TRBV7-2 and TRBJ1-4, with a tentative D call TRBD1 (5 bases). The CDR3 sequence is 20 residues long. Germline CDR1 is SGHTA and CDR2 is FQGNSA. Between the trimmed V and J ends, which lost 1 base and 0 bases, there was a span of 21 bases. As DNA, the CDR3 is TGTGCCAGCAGCTTAGTTCCGGGACCGCCCGATCGGTCAACTAATGAAAAACTGTTTTTT. Protein: CASSLVPGPPDRSTNEKLFF.

To note about this clonotype: This beta chain is off target for a library built for alpha chains, so its abundance means little. The chain carries TRBV20-1 and TRBJ2-7; 7 nucleotides align to TRBD1. Germline CDR1 is DFQATT and CDR2 is SNEGSKA (reference sequence). The V segment lost 0 bases and the J segment 9 bases; nucleotides outside the gene matches: 14. This CDR3 has 15 residues. The CDR3 reads CSARDPRGQARWQYF. CDR3 DNA: TGCAGTGCTAGAGATCCTCGAGGACAGGCCCGTTGGCAGTACTTC.

There are many counts of this clonotype. With the library built for alpha chains, this beta chain is off target and its frequency is not meaningful. V and J are TRBV13 and TRBJ1-4; D call uncertain. The V and J ends lost 0 bases and 8 bases respectively, with 16 bases between them. CDR3 length equals 16 residues. Looked up from germline, CDR1 is PRHDT and CDR2 is FYEKMQ (reference sequence). The DNA for the CDR3 is TGTGCCAGCAGCTTAGGCGATGGCAAGGAAGGCGAAAAACTGTTTTTT. This sequence encodes CASSLGDGKEGEKLFF.

In this sample, this clonotype turned up many times. This beta chain was picked up by a library intended for alpha chains and is off target, so its count carries little meaning. The V and J genes are TRBV5-1 and TRBJ2-7, with D perhaps matching TRBD1 (9 bases). V was trimmed by 4 bases and J by 5 bases, leaving 16 bases between them. Germline lookup yields CDR1 SGHRS and CDR2 YFSETQ. The CDR3 covers 14 residues. The CDR3, as DNA: TGCGCCAGCAGCGCGGGGGGACAGGGCCACGAGCAGTACTTC. This encodes CASSAGGQGHEQYF. Full variable domain (outside the CDR3, taken from reference TRBV5-1 and TRBJ2-7): KAGVTQTPRYLIKTRGQQVTLSCSPISGHRSVSWYQQTPGQGLQFLFEYFSETQRNKGNFPGRFSGRQFSNSRSEMNVSTLELGDSALYLCASSAGGQGHEQYFGPGTRLTVT.

As concerns this clonotype: A library made for alpha chains picked up this beta chain off target, so its size means little. This chain joins TRBV27 and TRBJ2-7; 15 bases line up with TRBD2. Trimming took 5 bases from V and 2 from J; bases not matched to a gene: 4. Germline V gene sequence: CDR1 MNHEY, CDR2 SMNVEV (reference sequence). The CDR3 spans 16 residues. The CDR3 sequence: CASSRGLAGGPYEQYF. The CDR3 bases are TGTGCCAGCAGTCGGGGACTAGCGGGGGGCCCCTACGAGCAGTACTTC.